This TCR beta chain was sequenced during a study of T-cell reconstitution after alpha-beta-depleted transplantation in children. Study-wide results and limits: T-cell counts and diversity at one year following transplant were attributed mainly to newly produced T cells.

Unique molecular identifiers were built into the TCRbeta library. TCRdb recomputed calls from the PCR reads with MiXCR, one row per CDR3 protein. This sample carries fewer than 250,000 distinct CDR3 sequences, roughly 8% of them seen once, and the ten largest clones take about 6.4%. This clonotype was observed at least ten times. Its specificity is not known. With 1 base removed from V and 0 bases from J, the gap between germline ends came to 9 bases. Per the germline V gene, CDR1 is SGHVS and CDR2 is FNYEAQ. The CDR3 runs 15 residues. The genes are TRBV7-6 and TRBJ1-1; D is unclear. This TCR derives from a male patient between 5 and 17 years old who had a stem cell transplant for acute lymphoblastic leukemia, so the T cells may come from the graft donor. The source was PBMCs, mostly from graft donor cells, collected 180 days after TCRalphabeta/CD19-depleted stem cell transplant. CDR3 nucleotides: TGTGCCAGCAGCTTAGGTGGCAGTATGAACACTGAAGCTTTCTTT. Residues: CASSLGGSMNTEAFF.